This T cell receptor beta chain was sequenced for a study of regulatory T cells in long-lasting Graves disease. This clonotype came up many times. Time point in this sample: newly diagnosed GD, antithyroid drugs for less than 3 months. Isolated PBMC RNA provided the starting material for the TCR library. Investigators prepared the TCR beta libraries by applying iRepertoire HTBI primers and Arm-PCR of CDR3 regions. A single record per CDR3 protein comes from TCRdb applying MiXCR to the multiplex PCR reads. The sample includes about 540,000 distinct CDR3 sequences, about 13% of them seen just once. The same sample was also studied in work on T cells in Graves' hyperthyroidism and ophthalmopathy.

The sequencing used peripheral blood mononuclear cells (PBMCs), collected at new diagnosis, from a patient treated with antithyroid drugs. This TCR came from a man aged 25-45 years with Graves disease.

The CDR3 nucleotides read TGCAGTGCTAGAGTTGAGATCGCTACGCAGTATTTT. It translates to CSARVEIATQYF. The gene calls are TRBV20-1 and TRBJ2-3; D gene unclear. V dropped 1 base and J dropped 8 bases, with 10 bases sitting between them. This CDR3 contains 12 residues. Looked up from germline, CDR1 is DFQATT and CDR2 is SNEGSKA (reference sequence).